Listed below are T cell receptor beta chains from one sample, sequenced in a study of T cell changes during pregnancy in multiple sclerosis. The assay was immunoSEQ multiplex PCR, and TCRdb's table has in-frame clones only and misses some. Here the sample spans tens of thousands of clones, around 93% being singletons. The specimen was peripheral blood, collected after pregnancy. All receptors derive from a female donor with multiple sclerosis, enrolled in a pregnancy study. CDR3s include the opening cysteine and the closing phenylalanine or tryptophan. The D gene is left open where the match is weak. Clone size is shown for a subset of rows, as once, few, many or a class of expanded clone.

size: NA
D: NA
V: TRBV4-1
J: TRBJ2-7
CDR3: CASSLESSYEQYF
DNA: TGCGCCAGCAGCCTCGAGAGCTCCTACGAGCAGTACTTC

size: NA
D: NA
V: TRBV6-1
J: TRBJ2-7
CDR3: CASSDFGAYEQYF
DNA: TGTGCCAGCAGTGACTTCGGGGCCTACGAGCAGTACTTC

size: NA
D: NA
V: TRBV11-2
J: TRBJ2-2
CDR3: CASSSGVGGVSTGELFF
DNA: TGTGCCAGCAGCTCGGGAGTTGGGGGAGTCAGCACCGGGGAGCTGTTTTTT

size: NA
D: TRBD2
V: TRBV6-1
J: TRBJ2-5
CDR3: CASSPGLASETQYF
DNA: TGTGCCAGCAGCCCGGGACTAGCGTCGGAGACCCAGTACTTC

size: NA
D: TRBD1
V: TRBV27
J: TRBJ2-7
CDR3: CASSSGGSYEQYF
DNA: TGTGCCAGCAGTTCAGGGGGCTCCTACGAGCAGTACTTC

size: NA
D: NA
V: TRBV7-2
J: TRBJ2-2
CDR3: CASSLGAGGELFF
DNA: TGTGCCAGCAGCTTAGGGGCGGGCGGGGAGCTGTTTTTT

size: once
D: TRBD2
V: TRBV4-3
J: TRBJ2-7
CDR3: CASSQGGGRRSYEQYF
DNA: TGCGCCAGCAGCCAAGGTGGCGGGAGGCGATCCTACGAGCAGTACTTC

size: NA
D: TRBD2
V: TRBV12-5
J: TRBJ2-5
CDR3: CASGLGLAGLETQYF
DNA: TGTGCTAGTGGTTTGGGTCTAGCGGGTTTGGAGACCCAGTACTTC

size: NA
D: TRBD2
V: TRBV6-5
J: TRBJ2-7
CDR3: CASSYSVLAGGYEQYF
DNA: TGTGCCAGCAGTTACTCGGTACTAGCGGGAGGCTACGAGCAGTACTTC

size: NA
D: TRBD1
V: TRBV28
J: TRBJ1-5
CDR3: CASSFHGGQINQPQHF
DNA: TGTGCCAGCAGTTTTCACGGGGGACAGATCAATCAGCCCCAGCATTTT

size: NA
D: NA
V: TRBV5-6
J: TRBJ2-2
CDR3: CASSFTGRTGELFF
DNA: TGTGCCAGCAGCTTCACAGGGAGAACCGGGGAGCTGTTTTTT

size: NA
D: TRBD1
V: TRBV2
J: TRBJ1-5
CDR3: CASSGQANQPQHF
DNA: TGTGCCAGCAGCGGACAGGCTAATCAGCCCCAGCATTTT

size: NA
D: TRBD1
V: TRBV4-3
J: TRBJ1-4
CDR3: CASSTQTGQGFEKLFF
DNA: TGCGCCAGCAGCACCCAAACGGGACAGGGATTTGAAAAACTGTTTTTT

size: NA
D: NA
V: TRBV27
J: TRBJ1-2
CDR3: CASSLYGGTYGYTF
DNA: TGTGCCAGCAGTTTATATGGGGGGACCTATGGCTACACCTTC

size: NA
D: TRBD2
V: TRBV5-8
J: TRBJ2-1
CDR3: CASTLSGSGFEQFF
DNA: TGTGCCAGCACCCTTAGCGGGAGCGGTTTTGAGCAGTTCTTC

size: NA
D: NA
V: TRBV29-1
J: TRBJ1-1
CDR3: CSVEVNGYGTEAFF
DNA: TGCAGCGTTGAAGTTAATGGGTACGGGACTGAAGCTTTCTTT

size: once
D: TRBD2
V: TRBV19
J: TRBJ2-1
CDR3: CASRSRTSGRLNEQFF
DNA: TGTGCCAGTAGATCCAGGACTAGCGGGAGGTTGAATGAGCAGTTCTTC

size: once
D: TRBD2
V: TRBV6-5
J: TRBJ2-1
CDR3: CASSYLAGVGQFF
DNA: TGTGCCAGCAGTTACCTAGCGGGAGTAGGACAGTTCTTC

size: NA
D: NA
V: TRBV28
J: TRBJ1-1
CDR3: CASSFQGGVRTEAFF
DNA: TGTGCCAGCAGTTTTCAGGGCGGGGTGAGGACTGAAGCTTTCTTT

size: NA
D: TRBD1
V: TRBV28
J: TRBJ2-6
CDR3: CASSRPGGTGANVLTF
DNA: TGTGCCAGCAGTCGTCCAGGGGGCACTGGGGCCAACGTCCTGACTTTC

size: NA
D: TRBD2
V: TRBV28
J: TRBJ2-1
CDR3: CASSSKAGANEQFF
DNA: TGTGCCAGCAGTTCTAAAGCGGGAGCGAATGAGCAGTTCTTC

size: NA
D: NA
V: TRBV9
J: TRBJ1-3
CDR3: CASSVASGNTIYF
DNA: TGTGCCAGCAGCGTAGCTTCCGGAAACACCATATATTTT